This T cell receptor beta chain was identified during a study of blood T cell repertoires in COVID-19. Overall study context: Sources were T cells, B-cell-depleted T cells, or PBMCs; the material itself was cDNA or gDNA.

In the study's own analysis: From reference gene primer amplification, estimates of nucleated cell counts were derived. Assay: immunoSEQ multiplex PCR; the TCRdb copy retains only in-frame clones and omits some. That table supplies the V and J calls and clone size; D and trimming were determined from the DNA. The table lists about 160,000 clones, roughly 78% of them singletons. The CDR3 length is 15 residues. The germline CDR1 and CDR2 sequences are MNHEY and SMNVEV (reference sequence). The V gene lost 5 bases and the J gene lost 2 bases, with 12 bases spanning the gap. The chain uses TRBV27 and TRBJ2-2; maybe TRBD2 (5 bases). This receptor was taken from a woman in her fifties or sixties with COVID-19, enrolled during active disease. The sample comprised peripheral blood. This CDR3 is CASSLRGQNTGELFF. The CDR3 bases are TGTGCCAGCAGTCTCCGCGGGCAAAACACCGGGGAGCTGTTTTTT.